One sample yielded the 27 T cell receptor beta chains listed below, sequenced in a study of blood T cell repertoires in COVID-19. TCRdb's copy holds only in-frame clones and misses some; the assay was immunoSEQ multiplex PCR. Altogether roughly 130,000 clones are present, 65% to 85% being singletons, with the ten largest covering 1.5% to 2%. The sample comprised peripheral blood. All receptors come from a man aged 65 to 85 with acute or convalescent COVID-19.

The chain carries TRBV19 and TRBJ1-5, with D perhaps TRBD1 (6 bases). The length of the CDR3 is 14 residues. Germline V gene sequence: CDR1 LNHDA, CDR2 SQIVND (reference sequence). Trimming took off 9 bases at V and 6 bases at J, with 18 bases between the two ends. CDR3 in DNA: TGTGCCAGCAATAAACAGGGATCCGGTCAGCCCCAGCATTTT. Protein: CASNKQGSGQPQHF.

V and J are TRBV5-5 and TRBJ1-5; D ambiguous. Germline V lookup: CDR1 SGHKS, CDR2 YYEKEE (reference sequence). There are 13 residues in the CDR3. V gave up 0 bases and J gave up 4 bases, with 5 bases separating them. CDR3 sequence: CASSLVQNQPQHF. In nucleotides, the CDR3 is TGTGCCAGCAGCTTGGTCCAAAATCAGCCCCAGCATTTT.

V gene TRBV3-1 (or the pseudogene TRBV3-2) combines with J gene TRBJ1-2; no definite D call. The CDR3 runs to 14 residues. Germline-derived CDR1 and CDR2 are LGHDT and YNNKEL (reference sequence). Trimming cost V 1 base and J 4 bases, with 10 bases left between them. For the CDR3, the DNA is TGTGCCAGCAGCCAAGGGGCAGCCGTCTATGGCTACACCTTC. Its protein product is CASSQGAAVYGYTF.

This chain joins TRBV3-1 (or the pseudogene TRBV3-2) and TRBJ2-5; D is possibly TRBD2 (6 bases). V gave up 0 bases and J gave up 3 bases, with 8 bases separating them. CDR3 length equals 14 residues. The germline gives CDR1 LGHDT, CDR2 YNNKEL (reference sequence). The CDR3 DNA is TGTGCCAGCAGCCAAGAACTAGCCGAAGAGACCCAGTACTTC. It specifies CASSQELAEETQYF.

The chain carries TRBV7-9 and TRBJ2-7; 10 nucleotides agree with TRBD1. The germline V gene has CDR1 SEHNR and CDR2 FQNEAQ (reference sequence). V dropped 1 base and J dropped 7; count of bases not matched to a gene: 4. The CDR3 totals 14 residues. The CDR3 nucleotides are TGTGCCAGCAGCTTAGTCGGGGGACAGGGGGAGCAGTACTTC. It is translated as CASSLVGGQGEQYF.

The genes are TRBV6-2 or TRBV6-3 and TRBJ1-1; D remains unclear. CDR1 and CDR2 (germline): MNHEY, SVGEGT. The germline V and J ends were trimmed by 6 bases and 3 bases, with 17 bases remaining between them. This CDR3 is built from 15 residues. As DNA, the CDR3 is TGTGCCAGCAGCCCACGGGTTAACTGGGACACTGAAGCTTTCTTT. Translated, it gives CASSPRVNWDTEAFF.

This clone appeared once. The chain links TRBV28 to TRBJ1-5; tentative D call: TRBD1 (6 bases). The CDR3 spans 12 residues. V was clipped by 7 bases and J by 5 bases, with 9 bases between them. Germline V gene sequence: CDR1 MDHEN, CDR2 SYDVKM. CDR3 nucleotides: TGTGCCAGCACCGACAGGTATCAGCCCCAGCATTTT. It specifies CASTDRYQPQHF. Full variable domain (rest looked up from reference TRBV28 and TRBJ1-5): DVKVTQSSRYLVKRTGEKVFLECVQDMDHENMFWYRQDPGLGLRLIYFSYDVKMKEKGDIPEGYSVSREKKERFSLILESASTNQTSMYLCASTDRYQPQHFGDGTRLSIL.

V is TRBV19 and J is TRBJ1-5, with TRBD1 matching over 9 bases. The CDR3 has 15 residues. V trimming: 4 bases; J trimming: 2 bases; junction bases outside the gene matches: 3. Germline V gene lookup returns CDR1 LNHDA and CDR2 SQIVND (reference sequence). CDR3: CASSTRTGGNQPQHF. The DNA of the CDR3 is TGTGCCAGTAGTACCAGGACAGGGGGCAATCAGCCCCAGCATTTT.

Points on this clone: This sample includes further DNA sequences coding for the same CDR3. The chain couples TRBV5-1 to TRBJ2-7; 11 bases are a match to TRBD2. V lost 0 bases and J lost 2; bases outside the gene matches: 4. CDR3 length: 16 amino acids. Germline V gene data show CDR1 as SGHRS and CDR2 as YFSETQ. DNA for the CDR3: TGCGCCAGCAGCTTGGGAACTAGCGGGGGTGCCTACGAGCAGTACTTC. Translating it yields CASSLGTSGGAYEQYF.

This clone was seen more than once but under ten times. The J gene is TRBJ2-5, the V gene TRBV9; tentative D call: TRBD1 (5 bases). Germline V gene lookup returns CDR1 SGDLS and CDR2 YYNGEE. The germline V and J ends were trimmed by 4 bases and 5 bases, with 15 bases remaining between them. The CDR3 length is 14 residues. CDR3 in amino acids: CASSPRDRRETQYF. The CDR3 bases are TGTGCCAGCAGCCCCCGAGACAGACGGGAGACCCAGTACTTC.

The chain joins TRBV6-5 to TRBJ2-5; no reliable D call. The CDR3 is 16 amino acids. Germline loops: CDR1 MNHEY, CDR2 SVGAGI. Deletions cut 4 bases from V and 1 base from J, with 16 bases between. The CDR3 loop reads CASSSALRISQETQYF. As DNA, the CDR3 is TGTGCCAGCAGTTCCGCGTTGAGGATCTCCCAAGAGACCCAGTACTTC.

CDR3 region: CASSPRWEDGYTF. The CDR3 DNA reads TGTGCCAGCTCACCACGGTGGGAGGATGGCTACACCTTC. The rearrangement joins TRBV18 to TRBJ1-2; D unresolved. The length of the CDR3 is 13 residues. CDR1 is KGHSH and CDR2 is LQKENI in the germline V gene. V was clipped by 1 base and J by 6 bases, with 9 bases between them.

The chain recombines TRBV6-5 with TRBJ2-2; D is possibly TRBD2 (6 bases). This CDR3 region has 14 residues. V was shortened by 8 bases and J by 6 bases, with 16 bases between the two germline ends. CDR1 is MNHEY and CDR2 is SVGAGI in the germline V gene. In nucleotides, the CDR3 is TGTGCCAGCCCCCCCCCGGGGGTCGCCGGGGAGCTGTTTTTT. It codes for CASPPPGVAGELFF.

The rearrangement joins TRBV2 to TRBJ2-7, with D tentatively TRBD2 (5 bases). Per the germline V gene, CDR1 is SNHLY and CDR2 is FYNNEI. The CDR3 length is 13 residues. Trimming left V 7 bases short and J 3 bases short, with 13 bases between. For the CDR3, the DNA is TGTGCCAGCAAGACTACTCTGAGCTACGAGCAGTACTTC. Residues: CASKTTLSYEQYF.

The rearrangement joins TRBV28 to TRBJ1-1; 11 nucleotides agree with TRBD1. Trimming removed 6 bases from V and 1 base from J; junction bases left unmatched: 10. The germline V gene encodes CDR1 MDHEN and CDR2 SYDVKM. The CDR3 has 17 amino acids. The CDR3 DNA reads TGTGCCAGCAGAAGCACCGGGACAGGGGGTAGGAACACTGAAGCTTTCTTT. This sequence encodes CASRSTGTGGRNTEAFF.

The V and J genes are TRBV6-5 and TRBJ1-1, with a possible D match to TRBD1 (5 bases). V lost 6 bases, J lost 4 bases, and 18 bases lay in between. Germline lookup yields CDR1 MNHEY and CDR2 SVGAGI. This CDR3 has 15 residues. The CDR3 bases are TGTGCCAGCAGCCCCGGGGGGTCGGGGAGCACTGAAGCTTTCTTT. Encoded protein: CASSPGGSGSTEAFF.

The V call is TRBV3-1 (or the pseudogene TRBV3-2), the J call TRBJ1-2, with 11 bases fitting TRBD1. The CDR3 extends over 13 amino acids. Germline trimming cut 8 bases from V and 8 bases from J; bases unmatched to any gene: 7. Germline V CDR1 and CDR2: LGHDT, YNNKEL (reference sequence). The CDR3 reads CASRDRGGRGYTF. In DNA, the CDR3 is TGTGCCAGCCGGGACAGGGGGGGCCGGGGCTACACCTTC.

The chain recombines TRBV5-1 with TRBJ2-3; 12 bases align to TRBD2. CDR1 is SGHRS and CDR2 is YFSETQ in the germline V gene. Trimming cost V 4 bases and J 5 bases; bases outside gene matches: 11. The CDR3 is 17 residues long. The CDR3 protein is CASSLRLAGEGGDTQYF. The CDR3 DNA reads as TGCGCCAGCAGCCTCCGACTAGCGGGGGAGGGAGGAGATACGCAGTATTTT.

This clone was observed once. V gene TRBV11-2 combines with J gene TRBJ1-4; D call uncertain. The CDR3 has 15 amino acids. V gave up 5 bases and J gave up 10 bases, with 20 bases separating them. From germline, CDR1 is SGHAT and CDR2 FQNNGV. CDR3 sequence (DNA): TGTGCCAGCAGCCCGATAACGGGCTTTGAGGGAAAACTGTTTTTT. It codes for CASSPITGFEGKLFF.

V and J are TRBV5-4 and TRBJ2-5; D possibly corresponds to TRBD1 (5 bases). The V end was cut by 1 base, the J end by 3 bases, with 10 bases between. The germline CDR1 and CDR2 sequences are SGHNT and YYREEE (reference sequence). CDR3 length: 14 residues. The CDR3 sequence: CASSLRATEETQYF. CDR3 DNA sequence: TGTGCCAGCAGCTTGCGGGCGACAGAAGAGACCCAGTACTTC.

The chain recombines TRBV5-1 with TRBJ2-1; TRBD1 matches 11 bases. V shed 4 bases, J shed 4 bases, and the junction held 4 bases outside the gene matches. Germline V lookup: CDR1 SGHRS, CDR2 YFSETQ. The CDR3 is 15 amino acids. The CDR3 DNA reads TGCGCCAGCAGCAACCGGGACAGGGGGTACAATGAGCAGTTCTTC. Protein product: CASSNRDRGYNEQFF.

The DNA for the CDR3 is TGTGCCAGCAGTACAGCTTTCAACTATGGCTACACCTTC. Amino acid sequence: CASSTAFNYGYTF. The chain couples TRBV6-5 to TRBJ1-2; no firm D call. Germline CDR1 reads MNHEY; CDR2 reads SVGAGI. V lost 5 bases and J 2 bases, leaving 9 bases between the germline ends. The CDR3 runs to 13 residues.

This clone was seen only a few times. CDR3 amino acids: CASSWGYRGIDYEQYF. CDR3 bases: TGCGCCAGCAGCTGGGGGTACAGGGGGATTGACTACGAGCAGTACTTC. This rearrangement joins TRBV5-1 to TRBJ2-7; 8 nucleotides agree with TRBD1. This CDR3 comprises 16 residues. Germline V gene sequence: CDR1 SGHRS, CDR2 YFSETQ. Trimming cost V 3 bases and J 3 bases; bases outside gene matches: 11. Full variable domain (remainder filled in from reference TRBV5-1 and TRBJ2-7): KAGVTQTPRYLIKTRGQQVTLSCSPISGHRSVSWYQQTPGQGLQFLFEYFSETQRNKGNFPGRFSGRQFSNSRSEMNVSTLELGDSALYLCASSWGYRGIDYEQYFGPGTRLTVT.

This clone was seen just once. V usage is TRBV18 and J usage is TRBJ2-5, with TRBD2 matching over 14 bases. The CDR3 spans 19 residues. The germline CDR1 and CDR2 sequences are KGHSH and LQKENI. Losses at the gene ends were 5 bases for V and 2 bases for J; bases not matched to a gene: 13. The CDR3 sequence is CASSFQGWTSGGQQETQYF. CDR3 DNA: TGTGCCAGCTCATTTCAGGGATGGACTAGCGGGGGGCAACAAGAGACCCAGTACTTC.

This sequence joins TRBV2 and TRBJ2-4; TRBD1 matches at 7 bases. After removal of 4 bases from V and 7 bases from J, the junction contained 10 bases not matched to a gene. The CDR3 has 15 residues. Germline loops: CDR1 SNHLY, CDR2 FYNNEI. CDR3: CASSGTGARRNIQYF. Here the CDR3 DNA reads TGTGCCAGCAGTGGAACAGGGGCGCGGCGGAACATTCAGTACTTC.

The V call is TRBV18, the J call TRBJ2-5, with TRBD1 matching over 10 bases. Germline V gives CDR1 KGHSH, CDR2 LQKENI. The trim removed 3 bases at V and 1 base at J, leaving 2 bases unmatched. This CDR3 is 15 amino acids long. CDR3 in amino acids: CASSPRTGGQETQYF. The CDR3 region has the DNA TGTGCCAGCTCACCGCGGACAGGGGGCCAAGAGACCCAGTACTTC.

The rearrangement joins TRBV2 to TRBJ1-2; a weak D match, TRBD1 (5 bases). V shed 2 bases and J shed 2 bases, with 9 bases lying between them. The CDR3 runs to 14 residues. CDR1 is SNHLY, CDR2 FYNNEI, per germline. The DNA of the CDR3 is TGTGCCAGCAGTGAACAGGGAAACAACTATGGCTACACCTTC. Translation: CASSEQGNNYGYTF.